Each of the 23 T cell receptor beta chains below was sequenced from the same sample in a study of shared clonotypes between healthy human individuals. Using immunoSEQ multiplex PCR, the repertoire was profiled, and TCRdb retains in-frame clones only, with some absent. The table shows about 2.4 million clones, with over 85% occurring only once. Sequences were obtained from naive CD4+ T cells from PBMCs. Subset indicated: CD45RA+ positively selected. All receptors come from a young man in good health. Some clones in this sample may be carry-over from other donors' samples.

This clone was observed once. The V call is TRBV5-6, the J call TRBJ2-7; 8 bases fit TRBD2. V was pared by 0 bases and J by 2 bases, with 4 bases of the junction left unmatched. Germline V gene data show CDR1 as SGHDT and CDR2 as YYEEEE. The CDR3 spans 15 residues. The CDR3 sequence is CASSLASGRAYEQYF. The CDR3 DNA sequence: TGTGCCAGCAGCTTGGCAAGCGGGAGAGCCTACGAGCAGTACTTC.

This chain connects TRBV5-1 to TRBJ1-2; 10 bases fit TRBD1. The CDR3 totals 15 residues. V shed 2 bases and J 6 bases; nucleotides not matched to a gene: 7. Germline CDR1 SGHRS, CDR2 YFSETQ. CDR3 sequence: CASSFSSGTGDGYTF. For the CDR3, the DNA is TGCGCCAGCAGCTTTTCTTCCGGGACAGGGGATGGCTACACCTTC.

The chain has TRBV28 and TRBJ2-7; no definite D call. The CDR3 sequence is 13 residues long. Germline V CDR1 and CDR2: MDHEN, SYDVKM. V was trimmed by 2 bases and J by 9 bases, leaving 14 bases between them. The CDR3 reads CASSLRLQVGQYF. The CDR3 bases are TGTGCCAGCAGTTTAAGGCTTCAAGTCGGGCAGTACTTC.

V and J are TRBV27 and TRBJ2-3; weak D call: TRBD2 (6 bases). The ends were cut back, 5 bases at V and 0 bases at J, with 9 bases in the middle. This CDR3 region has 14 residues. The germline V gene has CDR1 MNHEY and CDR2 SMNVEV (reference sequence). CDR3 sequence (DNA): TGTGCCAGCAGTCCGGGGGACAGCACAGATACGCAGTATTTT. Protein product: CASSPGDSTDTQYF.

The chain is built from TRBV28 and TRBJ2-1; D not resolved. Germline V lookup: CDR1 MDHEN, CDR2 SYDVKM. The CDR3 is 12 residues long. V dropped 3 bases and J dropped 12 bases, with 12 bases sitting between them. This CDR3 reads CASSFQTAWQFF. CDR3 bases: TGTGCCAGCAGTTTTCAGACCGCCTGGCAGTTCTTC.

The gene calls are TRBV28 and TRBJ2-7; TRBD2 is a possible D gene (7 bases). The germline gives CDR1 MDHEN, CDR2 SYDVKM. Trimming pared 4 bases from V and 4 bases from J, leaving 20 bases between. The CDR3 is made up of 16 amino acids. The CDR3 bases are TGTGCCAGCAGTTCCATAAGAGGGGGGGTAGGGTACGAGCAGTACTTC. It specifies CASSSIRGGVGYEQYF.

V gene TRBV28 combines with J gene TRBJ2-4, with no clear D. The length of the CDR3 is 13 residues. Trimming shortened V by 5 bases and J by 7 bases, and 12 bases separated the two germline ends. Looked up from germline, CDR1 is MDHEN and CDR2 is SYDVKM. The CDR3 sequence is CASSTPVENIQYF. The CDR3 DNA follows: TGTGCCAGCAGTACCCCCGTGGAGAACATTCAGTACTTC.

CDR3 protein: CASSPRSSYEQYF. The CDR3 DNA reads as TGCGCCAGCAGCCCCCGTAGCTCCTACGAGCAGTACTTC. The chain employs TRBV5-1 and TRBJ2-7; the D is unclear. This CDR3 has 13 amino acids. Germline V gene lookup returns CDR1 SGHRS and CDR2 YFSETQ. The V end was cut by 4 bases, the J end by 0 bases, with 8 bases between.

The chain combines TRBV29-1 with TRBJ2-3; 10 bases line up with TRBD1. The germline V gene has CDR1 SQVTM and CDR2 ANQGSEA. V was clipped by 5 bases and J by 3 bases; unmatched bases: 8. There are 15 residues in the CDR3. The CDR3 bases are TGCAGCGTTTCCGACAGGGGGCGCGCGACAGATACGCAGTATTTT. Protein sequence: CSVSDRGRATDTQYF.

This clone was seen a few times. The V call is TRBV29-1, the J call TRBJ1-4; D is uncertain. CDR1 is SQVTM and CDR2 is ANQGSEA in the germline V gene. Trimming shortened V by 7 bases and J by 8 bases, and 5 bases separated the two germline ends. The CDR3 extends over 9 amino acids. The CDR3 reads CSAWEKLFF. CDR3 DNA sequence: TGCAGCGCGTGGGAAAAACTGTTTTTT.

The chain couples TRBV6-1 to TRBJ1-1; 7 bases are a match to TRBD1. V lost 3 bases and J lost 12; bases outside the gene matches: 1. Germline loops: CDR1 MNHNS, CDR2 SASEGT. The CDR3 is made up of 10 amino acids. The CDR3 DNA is TGTGCCAGCAGTGACAGGGGGACTTTCTTT. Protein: CASSDRGTFF.

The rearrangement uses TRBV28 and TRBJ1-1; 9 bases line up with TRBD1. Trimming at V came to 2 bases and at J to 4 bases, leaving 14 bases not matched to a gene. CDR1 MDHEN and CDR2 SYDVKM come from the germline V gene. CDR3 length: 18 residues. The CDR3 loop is CASSLSRPGTGLSTEAFF. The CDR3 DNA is TGTGCCAGCAGTTTAAGTCGACCCGGGACAGGGTTGAGCACTGAAGCTTTCTTT. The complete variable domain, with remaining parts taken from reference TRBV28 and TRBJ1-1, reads DVKVTQSSRYLVKRTGEKVFLECVQDMDHENMFWYRQDPGLGLRLIYFSYDVKMKEKGDIPEGYSVSREKKERFSLILESASTNQTSMYLCASSLSRPGTGLSTEAFFGQGTRLTVV.

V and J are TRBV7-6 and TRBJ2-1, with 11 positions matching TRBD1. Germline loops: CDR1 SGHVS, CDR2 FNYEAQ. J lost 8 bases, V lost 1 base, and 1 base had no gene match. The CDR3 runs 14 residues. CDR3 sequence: CASSLEDRGHEQFF. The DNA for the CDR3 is TGTGCCAGCAGCTTAGAGGACAGGGGGCATGAGCAGTTCTTC.

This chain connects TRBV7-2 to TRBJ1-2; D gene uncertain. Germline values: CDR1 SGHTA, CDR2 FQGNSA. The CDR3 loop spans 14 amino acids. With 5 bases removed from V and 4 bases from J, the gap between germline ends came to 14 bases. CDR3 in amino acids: CASSGYSNTYGYTF. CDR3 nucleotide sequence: TGTGCCAGCAGCGGTTATTCGAACACCTATGGCTACACCTTC.

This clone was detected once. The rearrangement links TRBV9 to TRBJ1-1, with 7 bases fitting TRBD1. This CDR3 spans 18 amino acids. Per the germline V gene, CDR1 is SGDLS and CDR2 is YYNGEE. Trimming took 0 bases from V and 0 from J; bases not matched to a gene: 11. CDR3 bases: TGTGCCAGCAGCGTAGCCGTGGGGGCAGGGGGAATGAACACTGAAGCTTTCTTT. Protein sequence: CASSVAVGAGGMNTEAFF.

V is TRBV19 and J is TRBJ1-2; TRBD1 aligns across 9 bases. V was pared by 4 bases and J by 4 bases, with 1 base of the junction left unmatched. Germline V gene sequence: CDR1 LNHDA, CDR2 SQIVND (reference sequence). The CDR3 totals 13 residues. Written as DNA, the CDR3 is TGTGCCAGTAGTAAGGGACAGGGCTATGGCTACACCTTC. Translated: CASSKGQGYGYTF.

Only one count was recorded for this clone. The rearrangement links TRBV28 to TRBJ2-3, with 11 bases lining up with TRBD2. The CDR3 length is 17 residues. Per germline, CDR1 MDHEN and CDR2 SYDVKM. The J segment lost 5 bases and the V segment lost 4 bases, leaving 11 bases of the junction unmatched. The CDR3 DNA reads TGTGCCAGCAGTTCCCCGGGACTAGCGGTTAAGGGAGATACGCAGTATTTT. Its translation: CASSSPGLAVKGDTQYF.

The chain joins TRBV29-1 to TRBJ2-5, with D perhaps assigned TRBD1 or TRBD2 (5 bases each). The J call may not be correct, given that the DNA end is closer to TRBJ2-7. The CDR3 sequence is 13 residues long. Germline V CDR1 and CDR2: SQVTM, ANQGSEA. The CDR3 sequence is CSARDGLSYEQYF. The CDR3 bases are TGCAGCGCCCGGGACGGACTCTCCTACGAGCAGTACTTC.

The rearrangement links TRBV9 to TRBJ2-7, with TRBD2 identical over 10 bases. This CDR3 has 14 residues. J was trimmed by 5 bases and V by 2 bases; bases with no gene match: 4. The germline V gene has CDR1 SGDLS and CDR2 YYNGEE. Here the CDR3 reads CASSVTGTSDEQYF. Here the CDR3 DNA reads TGTGCCAGCAGCGTTACCGGGACTAGCGACGAGCAGTACTTC.

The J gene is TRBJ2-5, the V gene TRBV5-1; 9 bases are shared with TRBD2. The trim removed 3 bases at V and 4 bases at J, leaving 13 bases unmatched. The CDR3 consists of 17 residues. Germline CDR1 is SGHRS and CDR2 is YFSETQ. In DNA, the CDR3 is TGCGCCAGCAGCTACCTTATAGCGCGGGAGGGCCGAGAGACCCAGTACTTC. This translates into CASSYLIAREGRETQYF. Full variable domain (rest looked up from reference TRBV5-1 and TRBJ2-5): KAGVTQTPRYLIKTRGQQVTLSCSPISGHRSVSWYQQTPGQGLQFLFEYFSETQRNKGNFPGRFSGRQFSNSRSEMNVSTLELGDSALYLCASSYLIAREGRETQYFGPGTRLLVL.

The chain's CDR3 is CASKEPGNSPLHF. As DNA, the CDR3 is TGTGCCAGCAAGGAGCCAGGGAATTCACCCCTCCACTTT. The V gene is TRBV2, the J gene TRBJ1-6; D is possibly TRBD1 (5 bases). The CDR3 spans 13 residues. The ends were cut back, 7 bases at V and 7 bases at J, with 11 bases in the middle. Germline V gene sequence: CDR1 SNHLY, CDR2 FYNNEI.

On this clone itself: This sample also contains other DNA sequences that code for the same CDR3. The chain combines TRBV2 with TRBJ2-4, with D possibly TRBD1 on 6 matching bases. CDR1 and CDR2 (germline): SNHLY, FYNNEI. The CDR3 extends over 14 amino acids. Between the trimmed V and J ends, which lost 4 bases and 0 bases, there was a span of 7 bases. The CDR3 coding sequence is TGTGCCAGCAGTGTGGACAGAGCCAAAAACATTCAGTACTTC. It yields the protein CASSVDRAKNIQYF.

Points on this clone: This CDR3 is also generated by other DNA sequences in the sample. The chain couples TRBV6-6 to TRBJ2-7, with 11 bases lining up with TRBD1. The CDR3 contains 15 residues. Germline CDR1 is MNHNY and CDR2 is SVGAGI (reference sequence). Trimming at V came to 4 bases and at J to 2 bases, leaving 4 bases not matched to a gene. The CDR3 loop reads CASSSPGQGAYEQYF. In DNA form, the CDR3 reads TGTGCCAGCAGTTCCCCGGGACAGGGGGCCTACGAGCAGTACTTC.